The clone carrying this T cell receptor (beta chain) was counted a few times. Its antigen is not known. It was through 5'RACE template switching that TCR cDNA was made, with a universal primer site and UMIs added. TCRdb itself ran the 5' RACE reads through MiXCR, one entry per CDR3 protein. Among nearly 300,000 distinct CDR3 sequences listed, roughly 9% were seen once. Trimming removed 6 bases from V and 0 bases from J, with 11 bases in between. CDR3 length: 14 amino acids. The V gene's germline CDR1 is SNHLY and CDR2 FYNNEI. The data are from a study of T cells after yellow fever vaccination. General observations from the study: Boosting was followed by the reappearance of most primary-vaccination clones (around 95% CD4, 88% CD8). CD4 and CD8 compartments shared a small share of clonotypes, likely from convergent recombination.

Specimen: CD4+ T cells sorted from PBMCs, collected 5 days after the yellow fever booster vaccination. This clonotype originated in a man in his late teens or twenties who received the YFV17D yellow fever vaccine. V usage is TRBV2 and J usage is TRBJ1-1, with D unresolved. CDR3 DNA sequence: TGTGCCAGCAGCTTCCGGCCCCTGAACACTGAAGCTTTCTTT. Its translation: CASSFRPLNTEAFF.